What follows is one T cell receptor (beta chain) and its context. There is no known antigen for this receptor. There are no base qualities to consult, and no much larger clone falls within one base. These data originate in a study of blood T cell repertoires in COVID-19 (dated by TCRdb to 2018 to 2021). With respect to the entire study: Samples from collaborators originated in the United States, Italy and Spain and spanned both the acute and convalescent phases of COVID-19. Sample metadata almost always included a de-identified subject ID, COVID-19 status, age in years and sex. A freely available public database, intended as a resource for researchers studying the immune response to SARS-CoV-2, is where the repertoires were released. The material from the prospective study consisted of cDNA or gDNA derived from T cells, B-cell-depleted T cells, or PBMCs. The samples were drawn from two sources: the first 160 participants of the ongoing ImmuneRACE study, and 1,200 or so subjects contributed by 6 global collaborators. Where available, HLA class I and class II types were obtained from metadata supplied by the sample provider rather than from assay-based typing. The dataset comprised deeply sampled blood TCRbeta repertoires from subjects exposed to, actively infected with, or recovered from COVID-19. The study at large found these results: Clinical and demographic metadata were provided uncurated, with the amount varying by source and participant.

TCRbeta CDR3 regions were amplified from genomic DNA using the immunoSEQ Assay, a bias-controlled multiplex PCR. On the study's bioinformatics: The number of nucleated cells in each sample was estimated by amplification of reference gene primers within the assay. Sequence reads were collapsed and filtered to measure the absolute abundance of every unique TCRbeta CDR3 rearrangement. For each sample, productive Simpson clonality was calculated as the square root of Simpson's diversity index across productive rearrangements. The source is immuneACCESS, and TCRdb retained only in-frame sequences with V and J called. Part of the clones is not carried over; for the studies checked, unresolved V genes explain less than half of this, and the remainder is unexplained. That table is the source of V, J and clone size, and D and trimming were worked out from the DNA. Recorded for this sample are some 250,000 clones; roughly 90% of them occurred a single time. The ten top clones hold 12% of the sample.

From the cysteine through the phenylalanine, the CDR3 covers 17 amino acids. The DNA shown is the 51-base CDR3, in frame from base 1. Trimming accounts for 4 bases at V and 2 bases at J, while the number of junction bases matched to no gene is 13. Taken from the germline V gene, the CDR1 and CDR2 loops are SGHDT and YYEEEE. In Seattle, one collaborating source enrolled patients while the infection was active and tracked those patients longitudinally over the course of disease. Collaborating institutions collected whole blood in K2EDTA tubes following their own protocols. For TCRbeta analysis, collaborators shipped samples as frozen whole blood, isolated PBMCs, or DNA extracted from either of those sample types.

The TCR comes from a woman aged 30 to 39 with COVID-19, enrolled during active disease. Sequences were obtained from peripheral blood. The V and J genes are TRBV5-6 and TRBJ2-3, with 7 bases in between that match TRBD1. The nucleotide sequence reads as follows: TGTGCCAGCAGCATACGACAGGGTTGGGTTCCCACAGATACGCAGTATTTT. Translated, this is CASSIRQGWVPTDTQYF. Reference TRBV5-6 and TRBJ2-3 proteins supply the regions before and after the CDR3; the full variable domain is: DAGVTQSPTHLIKTRGQQVTLRCSPKSGHDTVSWYQQALGQGPQFIFQYYEEEERQRGNFPDRFSGHQFPNYSSELNVNALLLGDSALYLCASSIRQGWVPTDTQYFGPGTRLTVL.